The 12 T cell receptor beta chains reported below all come from one sample, sequenced in a study of Tregs in tolerant kidney transplant recipients. For these receptors, no antigen is known. Method: immunoSEQ multiplex PCR; TCRdb's copy keeps in-frame clones and lacks some. The repertoire has around 16,000 clones, around 66% of them found once; the top ten carry 3% to 3.5%. The sequencing sample was made of Tregs from blood cultured with allogeneic cells. The receptors shown here come from a human donor in good health.

V is TRBV27 and J is TRBJ2-7, with D possibly being TRBD1 or TRBD2 (5 bases each). Germline values: CDR1 MNHEY, CDR2 SMNVEV (reference sequence). V lost 5 bases and J 6 bases, leaving 20 bases between the germline ends. This CDR3 region has 15 residues. The CDR3 region is CASSAYAGGAGEQYF. The CDR3 coding sequence is TGTGCCAGCAGTGCCTACGCGGGTGGGGCCGGCGAGCAGTACTTC.

The chain recombines TRBV7-2 with TRBJ1-4, with 11 bases matching TRBD1. Germline V gives CDR1 SGHTA, CDR2 FQGNSA. The CDR3 spans 17 residues. Trimming took 4 bases from V and 8 from J; bases not matched to a gene: 12. This CDR3 is CASSSSLGTGGNEKLFF. For the CDR3, the DNA is TGTGCCAGCAGCTCCAGTCTCGGGACAGGGGGTAACGAAAAACTGTTTTTT.

The J gene is TRBJ1-2, the V gene TRBV29-1, with D uncertain. The CDR3 covers 10 residues. Trimming shortened V by 6 bases and J by 5 bases, and 7 bases separated the two germline ends. From germline, CDR1 is SQVTM and CDR2 ANQGSEA. CDR3 DNA: TGCAGCGTCCTAGAATATGGCTACACCTTC. Its protein product is CSVLEYGYTF.

The rearrangement uses TRBV7-2 and TRBJ2-5; a weak D match, TRBD1 (5 bases). The CDR3 spans 14 residues. With 1 base removed from V and 1 base from J, the gap between germline ends came to 7 bases. Looked up from germline, CDR1 is SGHTA and CDR2 is FQGNSA. The CDR3 DNA follows: TGTGCCAGCAGCTTAGGGGGCACCCAAGAGACCCAGTACTTC. The encoded protein is CASSLGGTQETQYF.

The chain has TRBV4-1 and TRBJ1-2, with a weak D call TRBD1 (6 bases). The CDR3 spans 15 residues. V dropped 0 bases and J dropped 2 bases, with 10 bases sitting between them. CDR1 and CDR2 (germline): MGHRA, YSYEKL. This chain's CDR3 is CASSQEYRANYGYTF. The CDR3 bases are TGCGCCAGCAGCCAAGAGTACAGGGCCAACTATGGCTACACCTTC.

The V call is TRBV19, the J call TRBJ1-6; D gene unclear. Germline CDR1 LNHDA, CDR2 SQIVND (reference sequence). Trimming removed 4 bases at V and 10 bases at J, with 8 bases between. The CDR3 runs to 12 residues. Here the CDR3 reads CASSTRESPLHF. For the CDR3, the DNA is TGTGCCAGTAGTACAAGAGAATCACCCCTCCACTTT.

This clone was recorded a few times. The chain employs TRBV6-5 and TRBJ2-3, with 15 bases fitting TRBD2. The CDR3 spans 13 residues. The junction had 6 bases not matched to a gene; V was cut back by 6 bases and J by 14 bases. Per germline, CDR1 MNHEY and CDR2 SVGAGI. The CDR3: CASRRTSGGATYF. Here the CDR3 DNA reads TGTGCCAGCAGGCGGACTAGCGGGGGGGCTACGTATTTT.

The chain combines TRBV7-6 with TRBJ2-3, with D perhaps matching TRBD2 (5 bases). The CDR3 has 16 amino acids. CDR1 is SGHVS and CDR2 is FNYEAQ in the germline V gene. Trimming cost V 5 bases and J 0 bases, with 15 bases left between them. The CDR3 region is CASSPRVRESTDTQYF. The CDR3 DNA reads TGTGCCAGCAGCCCTCGAGTGAGGGAGAGCACAGATACGCAGTATTTT.

V gene TRBV6-4 combines with J gene TRBJ2-3, with D maybe TRBD2 (7 bases). The CDR3 totals 15 residues. The germline CDR1 and CDR2 sequences are MRHNA and SNTAGT. Trimming stripped 6 bases from V and 3 bases from J, with 16 bases between. CDR3 bases: TGTGCCAGCAGCATTTCGGGGGGCATAACAGATACGCAGTATTTT. Protein product: CASSISGGITDTQYF.

The chain is built from TRBV27 and TRBJ1-5, with 10 bases identical to TRBD1. The CDR3 consists of 14 residues. The germline V gene has CDR1 MNHEY and CDR2 SMNVEV (reference sequence). Unmatched junction bases numbered 4, after V lost 2 bases and J lost 9 bases. The CDR3 region has the DNA TGTGCCAGCAGTTTAATCGGGACAGGGGCGCCCCAGCATTTT. This sequence encodes CASSLIGTGAPQHF.

This clone was counted a single time. The chain is built from TRBV14 and TRBJ1-1, with a tentative D call TRBD1 (5 bases). The V gene lost 2 bases and the J gene lost 6 bases, with 16 bases spanning the gap. The germline V gene has CDR1 SGHDN and CDR2 FVKESK. This CDR3 region has 15 residues. The CDR3 loop is CASSQHTGVVAEAFF. DNA for the CDR3: TGTGCCAGCAGCCAACACACGGGGGTAGTCGCTGAAGCTTTCTTT.

A few counts support this clone. This chain links TRBV27 with TRBJ2-2, with a weak D call TRBD2 (6 bases). Trimming took 7 bases from V and 0 from J, leaving 15 bases between them. Germline CDR1 MNHEY, CDR2 SMNVEV (reference sequence). The CDR3 spans 16 residues. CDR3 region: CASKYVGTSNTGELFF. CDR3 nucleotides: TGTGCCAGCAAGTACGTCGGGACTTCGAACACCGGGGAGCTGTTTTTT.